At least ten counts were recorded for the clone carrying this TCR beta chain. Its cognate antigen is unknown. This sample is part of a study of regulatory T cells in long-lasting Graves disease. Study details: Positive TSH receptor antibodies alongside over 5 years of antithyroid drugs were what marked Graves' disease as persistent. General study results and limits: Persistent Graves' disease cases displayed lower TCR diversity than newly diagnosed ones. The study found TRBV28, TRBJ1-2 and TRBJ2-5 favored in persistent disease.

Assembly of TCR beta libraries relied on iRepertoire HTBI primers together with Arm-PCR of CDR3 regions. TCRdb reprocessed the multiplex PCR reads via MiXCR and lists one record per CDR3 protein. Of 400,000 to 500,000 distinct CDR3 sequences in the sample, 20% to 25% were seen once. The germline V and J ends were trimmed by 2 bases and 5 bases, with 9 bases remaining between them. The CDR3 is made up of 14 amino acids. The time point: persistent/refractory GD, antithyroid drugs over 5 years with positive TRAb. Construction of the TCR library relied on RNA isolated from PBMCs. Specimen: peripheral blood mononuclear cells (PBMCs), collected when the disease was refractory, from a patient treated with antithyroid drugs. J is TRBJ1-4 and V is TRBV12-3 or TRBV12-4; D gene uncertain. The receptor comes from a female donor with Graves disease. CDR3 protein: CASSLIPENEKLFF. For the CDR3, the DNA is TGTGCCAGCAGTTTAATCCCTGAAAATGAAAAACTGTTTTTT.